This T cell receptor beta chain was retrieved from a study of cytomegalovirus exposure and HLA in healthy donors. Vbeta (60) and Jbeta (13) primers were used in the PCR. Only in-frame clones appear in the TCRdb table, and some are missing; sequencing was by immunoSEQ multiplex PCR. The data contain about 200,000 clones, 70% to 80% of them singletons. In germline, CDR1 is SGHTA, CDR2 FQGNSA. The CDR3 consists of 13 residues. V shed 3 bases and J shed 0 bases, with 5 bases lying between them. The chain employs TRBV7-2 and TRBJ2-5; D not certain. This TCR was recovered from a male donor in good health and CMV-seronegative. The sample consisted of PBMCs. The CDR3 DNA reads as TGTGCCAGCAGCTTTTCTCACCAAGAGACCCAGTACTTC. It specifies CASSFSHQETQYF.